A selection of T cell receptor beta chains follows, all from one sample in a study of blood T cell repertoires in COVID-19. Profiled with immunoSEQ multiplex PCR; TCRdb holds only in-frame clones, not every one. Of around 100,000 clones listed, 80% to 90% are singletons. Sequencing was performed on peripheral blood. These receptors originate from a woman aged 80 or over with acute or convalescent COVID-19. Both conserved end residues are part of each CDR3. The order of the fields is CDR3 DNA, CDR3 protein, D gene, J gene, clone size, V gene. D genes are given only for firm matches. For some rows the clone size is stated as once, few or many, or as a class when expanded; others skip it.

TGTGCCAGCAGCCAAACAGGTAGCAATCAGCCCCAGCATTTT	CASSQTGSNQPQHF	-	TRBJ1-5	-	TRBV3-1/TRBV3-2
TGTGCCACCAGTGACCGGACAGGTCCTTACGAGGAGACCCAGTACTTC	CATSDRTGPYEETQYF	TRBD1	TRBJ2-5	-	TRBV24-1
TGTGCCAGTAGTATAGTCGCGACAGGGAACACTGAAGCTTTCTTT	CASSIVATGNTEAFF	-	TRBJ1-1	few	TRBV19
TGTGCCAGCAGCTCCACCGGGACTAGCGGGAGATACGAGCAGTACTTC	CASSSTGTSGRYEQYF	TRBD2	TRBJ2-7	-	TRBV9
TGTGCCAGCAGCCCGACAGGGACTGGAAACACCATATATTTT	CASSPTGTGNTIYF	TRBD1	TRBJ1-3	-	TRBV2
TGTGCCAGCAGCTTAGAGGCAGGGCAACAGCCCCAGCATTTT	CASSLEAGQQPQHF	-	TRBJ1-5	few	TRBV7-8
TGCGCCAGCAGCTTGGCAGAAGAGACCCAGTACTTC	CASSLAEETQYF	-	TRBJ2-5	-	TRBV5-1
TGTGCCAGCAGCTTTAGACAGGTTTACAATGAGCAGTTCTTC	CASSFRQVYNEQFF	-	TRBJ2-1	-	TRBV7-8
TGTGCCAGCAGCTTATCTCCGGGACAGGGGTCCTACGAGCAGTACTTC	CASSLSPGQGSYEQYF	TRBD1	TRBJ2-7	-	TRBV7-9
TGTGCCTGGAGTGTACAGGTAACAGATACGCAGTATTTT	CAWSVQVTDTQYF	-	TRBJ2-3	-	TRBV30
TGTGCCAGCAGCCCTCGTCGGGCGGGTTCCTATGGCTACACCTTC	CASSPRRAGSYGYTF	-	TRBJ1-2	-	TRBV7-2
TGTGCCAGCAGTTTAGTGCGGGGGGGCACAGATACGCAGTATTTT	CASSLVRGGTDTQYF	TRBD2	TRBJ2-3	once	TRBV27
TGCGCCAGCAGCTTGGACACTGAGCAGTTCTTC	CASSLDTEQFF	-	TRBJ2-1	-	TRBV5-1
TGTGCCAGCAGTTTAAATTGGTTTTTGGGGGGGCCCGCCTACGAGCAGTACTTC	CASSLNWFLGGPAYEQYF	-	TRBJ2-7	-	TRBV28
TGTGCCAGCAGTTTCACACGGGACAGGAGATACGAGCAGTACTTC	CASSFTRDRRYEQYF	TRBD1	TRBJ2-7	-	TRBV28
TGCAGTGCGGCTTCCCCCTACGAGCAGTACTTC	CSAASPYEQYF	-	TRBJ2-7	once	TRBV20-1
TGTGCCACCAGTGATTACCGCAGTACCTACAATGAGCAGTTCTTC	CATSDYRSTYNEQFF	-	TRBJ2-1	few	TRBV24-1
TGCGCCAGCAGCTTGCCGGGACAGGGGCTCGGGAGGGAGCTGTTTTTT	CASSLPGQGLGRELFF	TRBD1	TRBJ2-2	-	TRBV5-1
TGTGCCAGCAGAACTAGCGGGGGAACGGATACGCAGTATTTT	CASRTSGGTDTQYF	TRBD2	TRBJ2-3	-	TRBV6-1
TGTGCCAGCAGTCCCGGGACAGGGCCCTACGAGCAGTACTTC	CASSPGTGPYEQYF	TRBD1	TRBJ2-7	-	TRBV28
TGTGCCAGCAGTTCTGGACAGACGAACACTGAAGCTTTCTTT	CASSSGQTNTEAFF	-	TRBJ1-1	-	TRBV27
TGTGCCAGCAGCGTCACCGCTAGGGGTGAGCAGTTCTTC	CASSVTARGEQFF	-	TRBJ2-1	-	TRBV9
TGCAGTGCTACGTGGCAGGAAGCTTTCTTT	CSATWQEAFF	-	TRBJ1-1	once	TRBV20-1
TGTGCCAGCAGCCTATACGATGAGAACACTGAAGCTTTCTTT	CASSLYDENTEAFF	-	TRBJ1-1	-	TRBV7-9
TGTGCCAGCTCACCGGGACAGGGCTCTGGAAACACCATATATTTT	CASSPGQGSGNTIYF	TRBD1	TRBJ1-3	-	TRBV18
TGTGCCAGCAGGTTACGGGACAGGGTGTTCTTC	CASRLRDRVFF	TRBD1	TRBJ2-1	-	TRBV12-3/TRBV12-4
TGCAGCTCCTGGACAGGGGGTTTGAACACTGAAGCTTTCTTT	CSSWTGGLNTEAFF	TRBD1	TRBJ1-1	-	TRBV29-1
TGTGCCAGCAGCCGACAGGGGCAATACGAGCAGTACTTC	CASSRQGQYEQYF	TRBD1	TRBJ2-7	-	TRBV7-2
TGTGCCAGCAGTTATTCGGACAGACCCAATCAGCCCCAGCATTTT	CASSYSDRPNQPQHF	-	TRBJ1-5	-	TRBV28
TGTGCCAGCAGTCTGACCGGGACCTACGAGCAGTACTTC	CASSLTGTYEQYF	-	TRBJ2-7	-	TRBV12-3/TRBV12-4
TGTGCCATCGAACAGGGACTAGCGGGGGGGCCGGGTAATGAGCAGTTCTTC	CAIEQGLAGGPGNEQFF	TRBD2	TRBJ2-1	once	TRBV10-3
TGTGCCAGCAGCTTACGACTAGCGAGTGACACAGATACGCAGTATTTT	CASSLRLASDTDTQYF	TRBD2	TRBJ2-3	-	TRBV7-9
TGTGCCAGCAGTTGGCGACAGGGACTCTCTGAAGCTTTCTTT	CASSWRQGLSEAFF	TRBD1	TRBJ1-1	-	TRBV5-5
TGTGCTAACACTCAGGGGGTTCAAGAGACCCAGTACTTC	CANTQGVQETQYF	TRBD1	TRBJ2-5	-	TRBV12-5
TGTGCCAGCAGCCCAAGACAGGGGGCCTCTGGAAACACCATATATTTT	CASSPRQGASGNTIYF	TRBD1	TRBJ1-3	-	TRBV9
TGTGCCAGCAGCAGTGTCCCCACGGGGTCGGGCTACACCTTC	CASSSVPTGSGYTF	-	TRBJ1-2	-	TRBV21-1
TGTGCCAGCAGCCTGGAAATCACAGGGGATACGCAGTATTTT	CASSLEITGDTQYF	-	TRBJ2-3	-	TRBV7-9
TGTGCCAGCAGCGTACAGGTGGTCACAGATACGCAGTATTTT	CASSVQVVTDTQYF	-	TRBJ2-3	-	TRBV11-2
TGTGCCAGCTCAAGGACAGGGGGATACCAAGAGACCCAGTACTTC	CASSRTGGYQETQYF	TRBD1	TRBJ2-5	-	TRBV18
TGTGCCAGCAGCGTAGGGCAGGGGGCCTACGAGCAGTACTTC	CASSVGQGAYEQYF	TRBD1	TRBJ2-7	-	TRBV9
TGTGCCAGCAGTATCGGACACTCCTACGAGCAGTACTTC	CASSIGHSYEQYF	-	TRBJ2-7	-	TRBV5-4
TGTGCCAGCAGTTTTTACGGGGGGCCTAACTATGGCTACACCTTC	CASSFYGGPNYGYTF	-	TRBJ1-2	-	TRBV28
TGTGCCAGCAGTTCGACAGGGGGCTTATGGGAGCAGTTCTTC	CASSSTGGLWEQFF	TRBD1	TRBJ2-1	-	TRBV28
TGTGCCATCACCGCAGTCATGGGCGCTACTGAAGCTTTCTTT	CAITAVMGATEAFF	-	TRBJ1-1	few	TRBV10-3
TGTGCCACCAGCAGAACGGGAGTCTGGGACACTGAAGCTTTCTTT	CATSRTGVWDTEAFF	-	TRBJ1-1	-	TRBV15
TGTGCCAGTAGTCTTAGCGGGGGGGCGACGACTTACGAGCAGTACTTC	CASSLSGGATTYEQYF	TRBD2	TRBJ2-7	-	TRBV19